What follows are 2 T cell receptor beta chains derived from one specimen sequenced in a study of CD8+ T cells in alopecia areata. Treatment meaning: oral pan-JAK inhibitor, 5-10 mg twice daily. RNA was extracted and reverse transcribed into cDNA as the sequencing template. Clones were read by immunoSEQ multiplex PCR, and TCRdb kept only the in-frame ones, dropping some. Of some 200,000 clones detected, roughly three fifths appear once; the ten largest clones hold approximately 3.5%. The material sequenced was CD4+ T cells sorted from blood, taken at week 4, from a patient treated with tofacitinib. These receptors were taken from a human donor with alopecia areata.

This clone showed up just a few times. This chain links TRBV5-6 with TRBJ2-5; D unresolved. The CDR3 loop spans 11 amino acids. Germline CDR1 is SGHDT and CDR2 is YYEEEE. Trimming pared 1 base from V and 5 bases from J, leaving 3 bases between. CDR3 amino acids: CASSLTETQYF. The CDR3 coding sequence is TGTGCCAGCAGCTTGACCGAGACCCAGTACTTC.

The chain links TRBV23-1 to TRBJ1-1; no reliable D call. TRBV23-1 is annotated as an ORF whose role is uncertain. Trimming left V 11 bases short and J 1 base short, with 14 bases between. This CDR3 region has 13 residues. CDR3 nucleotides: TGCGCCCCACCTTCGAGCCGGAACACTGAAGCTTTCTTT. This codes for CAPPSSRNTEAFF.